A selection of T cell receptor beta chains follows, all from one sample in a study of cytomegalovirus exposure and HLA in healthy donors. Some clones are missing from TCRdb's copy, which holds only in-frame ones; the method was immunoSEQ multiplex PCR. The data hold under 150,000 clones, with 85% to 90% observed a single time. Sample: PBMCs. These receptors were obtained from a man aged 18-30 years in good health and CMV-seronegative. Each CDR3 is given with its conserved first and last residue. A D gene is named only where the DNA matches it firmly. Clone size is not always given. Where it is, it says once, few, many or a class for expanded clones.

d_call j_call clone_size v_call cdr3_aa cdr3_nt
TRBD2 TRBJ2-5 - TRBV2 CASTGLAGAQTQYF TGTGCCAGCACCGGACTAGCTGGCGCCCAGACCCAGTACTTC
- TRBJ2-5 - TRBV5-1 CASSLEGVGETQYF TGCGCCAGCAGCTTGGAGGGGGTTGGGGAGACCCAGTACTTC
TRBD2 TRBJ2-5 few TRBV10-3 CAISGGAQETQYF TGTGCCATTAGCGGGGGAGCACAAGAGACCCAGTACTTC
- TRBJ1-5 - TRBV5-6 CASSLGGSQPQHF TGTGCCAGCAGCTTGGGCGGTAGTCAGCCCCAGCATTTT
TRBD2 TRBJ2-1 - TRBV28 CASRTAGGPPNEQFF TGTGCCAGCAGAACAGCGGGAGGGCCCCCCAATGAGCAGTTCTTC
- TRBJ2-1 - TRBV5-5 CASSFLSQGGNEQFF TGTGCCAGCAGCTTCCTCTCACAGGGCGGGAATGAGCAGTTCTTC
- TRBJ2-3 - TRBV18 CASSPSATSTDTQYF TGTGCCAGCTCACCTAGCGCTACTAGCACAGATACGCAGTATTTT
- TRBJ1-5 - TRBV29-1 CSAGGAGRNQPQHF TGCAGCGCCGGGGGGGCAGGACGCAATCAGCCCCAGCATTTT
TRBD1 TRBJ2-7 - TRBV4-2 CASSQDPTPGQGDEQYF TGTGCCAGCAGCCAAGACCCCACTCCGGGACAGGGAGACGAGCAGTACTTC
TRBD2 TRBJ2-1 - TRBV30 CAWTAGRANEQFF TGTGCCTGGACAGCCGGGAGGGCGAATGAGCAGTTCTTC
TRBD2 TRBJ2-3 - TRBV28 CASSFIRTSGADTQYF TGTGCCAGCAGTTTTATCCGGACTAGCGGCGCAGATACGCAGTATTTT
TRBD2 TRBJ2-4 once TRBV7-9 CASSLGTSGSWQNIQYF TGTGCCAGCAGCCTAGGGACTAGCGGGAGCTGGCAAAACATTCAGTACTTC
- TRBJ1-2 - TRBV28 CASSFHPYGYTF TGTGCCAGCAGTTTTCATCCCTATGGCTACACCTTC
- TRBJ1-1 - TRBV6-1 CASVQGGMNTEAFF TGTGCCAGCGTCCAAGGGGGAATGAACACTGAAGCTTTCTTT
TRBD2 TRBJ2-5 - TRBV6-5 CASSPGGGQTQYF TGTGCCAGCAGCCCGGGGGGGGGTCAGACCCAGTACTTC
TRBD2 TRBJ2-1 - TRBV14 CASSLVAGGDNEQFF TGTGCCAGCAGTCTTGTAGCGGGGGGGGACAATGAGCAGTTCTTC
TRBD1 TRBJ2-7 - TRBV5-6 CASSLGQGYYEQYF TGTGCCAGCAGCCTGGGACAGGGTTACTACGAGCAGTACTTC
- TRBJ1-1 - TRBV5-1 CASSIRDRNTEAFF TGCGCCAGCAGCATACGGGATAGGAACACTGAAGCTTTCTTT
TRBD2 TRBJ2-7 - TRBV2 CASSVRGQGLAGYEQYF TGTGCCAGCAGTGTTAGGGGTCAGGGACTAGCGGGCTACGAGCAGTACTTC
- TRBJ1-6 - TRBV12-5 CASGLTGRNSPLHF TGTGCTAGTGGTCTAACAGGGCGTAATTCACCCCTCCACTTT
- TRBJ2-7 few TRBV11-2 CASRPLRDTPYEQYF TGTGCCAGCCGTCCCTTACGGGACACCCCCTACGAGCAGTACTTC
TRBD1 TRBJ1-2 once TRBV5-1 CASSGTAPYGYTF TGCGCCAGTTCGGGGACAGCCCCCTATGGCTACACCTTC
TRBD1 TRBJ2-3 - TRBV5-4 CASSLARDRGTDTQYF TGTGCCAGCAGCTTGGCCAGGGACAGGGGGACAGATACGCAGTATTTT
TRBD1 TRBJ2-7 - TRBV5-1 CASSPWQGDEQYF TGCGCCAGCAGCCCTTGGCAGGGGGACGAGCAGTACTTC
- TRBJ2-3 - TRBV15 CATSDRTGVRISGVTDTQYF TGTGCCACCAGTGACAGGACAGGGGTTCGGATTAGCGGGGTAACAGATACGCAGTATTTT
TRBD1 TRBJ2-1 - TRBV7-2 CASSIDRGDEQFF TGTGCCAGCAGCATCGACAGGGGGGATGAGCAGTTCTTC
- TRBJ2-2 - TRBV6-5 CASSYDSTGELFF TGTGCCAGCAGTTACGACAGCACCGGGGAGCTGTTTTTT
- TRBJ1-1 - TRBV5-1 CASSLSSGGATEAFF TGCGCCAGCAGCTTGAGTTCGGGGGGAGCCACTGAAGCTTTCTTT
TRBD2 TRBJ2-5 - TRBV5-6 CASSLGGGARETQYF TGTGCCAGCAGCTTGGGCGGGGGGGCCCGAGAGACCCAGTACTTC
TRBD2 TRBJ2-1 - TRBV5-4 CASSPGLAGGPAYNEQFF TGTGCCAGCAGCCCCGGACTAGCGGGAGGGCCAGCTTACAATGAGCAGTTCTTC
TRBD1 TRBJ2-1 - TRBV5-6 CASSLGDRGSSNEQFF TGTGCCAGCAGCTTGGGGGACAGGGGCTCCTCCAATGAGCAGTTCTTC
- TRBJ2-1 - TRBV9 CASSEDPSLAYNEQFF TGTGCCAGCAGCGAGGATCCGTCGCTAGCCTACAATGAGCAGTTCTTC
TRBD2 TRBJ2-1 - TRBV30 CAWKAAGVYEQFF TGTGCCTGGAAGGCAGCGGGAGTATATGAGCAGTTCTTC
TRBD1 TRBJ1-5 once TRBV5-6 CASSWGTGEGNQPQHF TGTGCCAGCAGCTGGGGGACAGGCGAGGGCAATCAGCCCCAGCATTTT
- TRBJ2-3 - TRBV19 CASSIPPGQGTDTQYF TGTGCCAGTAGTATTCCCCCCGGCCAGGGGACAGATACGCAGTATTTT
- TRBJ2-1 - TRBV5-5 CASSLLRRGGYNEQFF TGTGCCAGCAGCTTGCTCCGGAGGGGGGGATACAATGAGCAGTTCTTC
TRBD2 TRBJ2-1 - TRBV5-8 CASSLAGTSGASYNEQFF TGTGCCAGCAGCTTGGCCGGGACTAGCGGGGCCTCCTACAATGAGCAGTTCTTC
TRBD1 TRBJ2-3 - TRBV5-6 CASSSRRQGDTQYF TGTGCCAGCAGCTCACGGAGACAGGGAGATACGCAGTATTTT
TRBD1 TRBJ2-7 - TRBV7-9 CASSPGTGSSYEQYF TGTGCCAGCAGCCCCGGGACAGGGAGCTCCTACGAGCAGTACTTC
- TRBJ2-1 - TRBV18 CASSPDSEQFF TGTGCCAGCTCACCCGACAGTGAGCAGTTCTTC
TRBD1 TRBJ1-1 few TRBV16 CASSQQGVDTEAFF TGTGCCAGCAGCCAACAGGGGGTCGACACTGAAGCTTTCTTT
- TRBJ2-1 once TRBV29-1 CSVPSVVAYNEQFF TGCAGCGTCCCTTCGGTGGTCGCCTACAATGAGCAGTTCTTC
- TRBJ2-2 - TRBV5-6 CASSRVLSDSNTGELFF TGTGCCAGCAGCCGCGTTTTGTCCGATTCGAACACCGGGGAGCTGTTTTTT
- TRBJ2-3 - TRBV12-5 CASGGHTDTQYF TGTGCTAGTGGTGGGCACACAGATACGCAGTATTTT
- TRBJ2-7 - TRBV28 CASRPGQTVEQYF TGTGCCAGCAGACCGGGACAAACGGTCGAGCAGTACTTC
TRBD1 TRBJ2-7 - TRBV14 CASSRGQGASYEQYF TGTGCCAGCAGCCGGGGACAGGGGGCCTCCTACGAGCAGTACTTC
TRBD1 TRBJ2-7 - TRBV10-3 CAISEAGGQQYF TGTGCCATCAGTGAGGCAGGGGGCCAGCAGTACTTC